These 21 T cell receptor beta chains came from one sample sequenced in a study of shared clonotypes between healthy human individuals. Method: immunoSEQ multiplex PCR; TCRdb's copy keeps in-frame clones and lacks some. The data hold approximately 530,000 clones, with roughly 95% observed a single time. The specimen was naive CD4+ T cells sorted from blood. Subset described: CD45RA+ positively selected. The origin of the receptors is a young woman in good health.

CDR3 residues: CASSGMGQETQYF. CDR3 nucleotides: TGTGCCAGCTCAGGGATGGGGCAAGAGACCCAGTACTTC. The chain links TRBV18 to TRBJ2-5; no clear D gene. V shed 5 bases and J shed 2 bases, with 9 bases lying between them. The CDR3 length is 13 residues. The V gene's germline CDR1 is KGHSH and CDR2 LQKENI.

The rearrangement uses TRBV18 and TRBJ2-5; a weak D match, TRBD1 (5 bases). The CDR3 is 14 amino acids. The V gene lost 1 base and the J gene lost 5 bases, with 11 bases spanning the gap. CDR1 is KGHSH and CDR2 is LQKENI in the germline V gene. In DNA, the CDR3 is TGTGCCAGCTCACCACTAGCAGGGAAGGAGACCCAGTACTTC. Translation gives CASSPLAGKETQYF. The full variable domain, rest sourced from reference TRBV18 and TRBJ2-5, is NAGVMQNPRHLVRRRGQEARLRCSPMKGHSHVYWYRQLPEEGLKFMVYLQKENIIDESGMPKERFSAEFPKEGPSILRIQQVVRGDSAAYFCASSPLAGKETQYFGPGTRLLVL.

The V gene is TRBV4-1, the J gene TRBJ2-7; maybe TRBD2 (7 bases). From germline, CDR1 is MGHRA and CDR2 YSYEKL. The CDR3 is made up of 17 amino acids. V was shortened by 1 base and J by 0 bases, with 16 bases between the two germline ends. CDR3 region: CASSQAGGGGSSYEQYF. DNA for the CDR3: TGCGCCAGCAGCCAAGCTGGAGGGGGAGGGTCCTCCTACGAGCAGTACTTC.

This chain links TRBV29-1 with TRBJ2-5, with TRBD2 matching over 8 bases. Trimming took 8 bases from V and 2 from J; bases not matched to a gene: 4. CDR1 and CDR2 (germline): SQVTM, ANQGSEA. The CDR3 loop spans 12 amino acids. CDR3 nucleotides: TGCAGCCTGGCGGGGGGTCAAGAGACCCAGTACTTC. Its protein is CSLAGGQETQYF.

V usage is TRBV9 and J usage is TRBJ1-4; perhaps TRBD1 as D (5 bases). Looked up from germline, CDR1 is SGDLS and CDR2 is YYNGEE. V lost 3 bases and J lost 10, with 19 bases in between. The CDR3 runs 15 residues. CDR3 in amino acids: CASSAEGTRGGKLFF. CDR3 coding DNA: TGTGCCAGCAGCGCAGAGGGGACGAGGGGCGGAAAACTGTTTTTT.

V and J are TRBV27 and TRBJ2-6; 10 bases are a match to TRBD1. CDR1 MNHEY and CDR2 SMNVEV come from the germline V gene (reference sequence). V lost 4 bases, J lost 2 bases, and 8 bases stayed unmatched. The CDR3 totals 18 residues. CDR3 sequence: CASSWRGTGVTGANVLTF. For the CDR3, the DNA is TGTGCCAGCAGTTGGAGAGGGACAGGGGTAACTGGGGCCAACGTCCTGACTTTC. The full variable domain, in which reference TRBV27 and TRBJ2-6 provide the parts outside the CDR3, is EAQVTQNPRYLITVTGKKLTVTCSQNMNHEYMSWYRQDPGLGLRQIYYSMNVEVTDKGDVPEGYKVSRKEKRNFPLILESPSPNQTSLYFCASSWRGTGVTGANVLTFGAGSRLTVL.

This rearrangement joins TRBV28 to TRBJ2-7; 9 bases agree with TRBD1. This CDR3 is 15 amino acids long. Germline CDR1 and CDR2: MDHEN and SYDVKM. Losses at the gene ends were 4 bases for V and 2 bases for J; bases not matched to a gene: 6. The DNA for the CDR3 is TGTGCCAGCAGTTCCGACAGGGGGGCCCCCTACGAGCAGTACTTC. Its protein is CASSSDRGAPYEQYF.

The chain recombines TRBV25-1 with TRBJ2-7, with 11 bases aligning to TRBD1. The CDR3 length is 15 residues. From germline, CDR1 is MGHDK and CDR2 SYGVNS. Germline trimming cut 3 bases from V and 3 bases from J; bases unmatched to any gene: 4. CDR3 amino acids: CASSDSGTGGYEQYF. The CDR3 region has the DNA TGTGCCAGCAGTGATTCGGGGACAGGGGGCTACGAGCAGTACTTC.

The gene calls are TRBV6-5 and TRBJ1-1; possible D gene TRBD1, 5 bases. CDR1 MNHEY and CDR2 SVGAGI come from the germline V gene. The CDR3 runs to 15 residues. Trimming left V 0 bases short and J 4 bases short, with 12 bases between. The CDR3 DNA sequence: TGTGCCAGCAGTTACTCGGGGGTCGAGGGCACTGAAGCTTTCTTT. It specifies CASSYSGVEGTEAFF.

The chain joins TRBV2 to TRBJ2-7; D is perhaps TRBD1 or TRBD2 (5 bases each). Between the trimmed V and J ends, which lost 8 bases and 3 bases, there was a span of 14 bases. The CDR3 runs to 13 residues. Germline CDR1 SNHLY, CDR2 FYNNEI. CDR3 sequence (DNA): TGTGCCAGCCTACGGGACCCAGGCTACGAGCAGTACTTC. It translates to CASLRDPGYEQYF.

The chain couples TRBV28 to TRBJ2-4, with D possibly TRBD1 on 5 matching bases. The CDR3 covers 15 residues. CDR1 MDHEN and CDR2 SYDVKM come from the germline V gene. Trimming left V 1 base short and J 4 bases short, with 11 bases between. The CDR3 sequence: CASSLYGALKNIQYF. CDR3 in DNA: TGTGCCAGCAGTTTATATGGGGCCCTAAAAAACATTCAGTACTTC. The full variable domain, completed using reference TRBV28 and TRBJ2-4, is DVKVTQSSRYLVKRTGEKVFLECVQDMDHENMFWYRQDPGLGLRLIYFSYDVKMKEKGDIPEGYSVSREKKERFSLILESASTNQTSMYLCASSLYGALKNIQYFGAGTRLSVL.

CDR3 DNA sequence: TGTGCCAGCTCACCGGGACTTTCGGCCTACGAGCAGTACTTC. It encodes CASSPGLSAYEQYF. The rearrangement joins TRBV18 to TRBJ2-7, with a possible D match to TRBD2 (6 bases). The germline CDR1 and CDR2 sequences are KGHSH and LQKENI. V lost 3 bases and J 2 bases, leaving 11 bases between the germline ends. The CDR3 length is 14 residues.

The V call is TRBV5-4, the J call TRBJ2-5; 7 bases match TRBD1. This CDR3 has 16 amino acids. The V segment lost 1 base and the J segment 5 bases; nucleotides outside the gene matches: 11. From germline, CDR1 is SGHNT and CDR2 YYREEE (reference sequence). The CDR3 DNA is TGTGCCAGCAGCTTGTCCGGGACAGCTTACGCGGAGACCCAGTACTTC. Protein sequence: CASSLSGTAYAETQYF.

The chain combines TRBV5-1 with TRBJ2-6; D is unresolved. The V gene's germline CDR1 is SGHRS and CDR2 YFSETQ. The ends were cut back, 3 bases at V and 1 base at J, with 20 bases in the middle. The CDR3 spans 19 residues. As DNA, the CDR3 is TGCGCCAGCAGCTCTGTACTGCAGCAGCCTCAGTCTGGGGCCAACGTCCTGACTTTC. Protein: CASSSVLQQPQSGANVLTF.

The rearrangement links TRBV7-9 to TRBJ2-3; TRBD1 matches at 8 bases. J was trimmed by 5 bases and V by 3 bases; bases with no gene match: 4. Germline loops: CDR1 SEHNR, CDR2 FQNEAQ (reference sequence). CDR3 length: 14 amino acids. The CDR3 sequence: CASSFRQGRDTQYF. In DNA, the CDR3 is TGTGCCAGCAGCTTTCGACAGGGGAGAGATACGCAGTATTTT.

The CDR3 region has the DNA TGCGCCAGCAGCTTGGTGTCCGGGACCTCTGGAAACACCATATATTTT. The encoded protein is CASSLVSGTSGNTIYF. The V and J genes are TRBV5-1 and TRBJ1-3, with a tentative D call TRBD1 (5 bases). Germline V gives CDR1 SGHRS, CDR2 YFSETQ. Trimming removed 0 bases at V and 0 bases at J, with 10 bases between. The CDR3 is 16 amino acids.

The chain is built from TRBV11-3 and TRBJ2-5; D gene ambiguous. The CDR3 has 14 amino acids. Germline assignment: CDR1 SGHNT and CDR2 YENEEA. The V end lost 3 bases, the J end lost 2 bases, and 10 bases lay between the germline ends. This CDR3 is CASSLGLGQETQYF. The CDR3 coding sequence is TGTGCCAGCAGCTTGGGTTTGGGACAAGAGACCCAGTACTTC.

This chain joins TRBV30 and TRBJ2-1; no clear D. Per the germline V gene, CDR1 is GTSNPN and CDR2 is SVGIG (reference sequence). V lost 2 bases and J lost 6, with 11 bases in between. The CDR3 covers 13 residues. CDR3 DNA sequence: TGTGCCTGGAGTTTTGCCCTAGGCAATGAGCAGTTCTTC. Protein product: CAWSFALGNEQFF.

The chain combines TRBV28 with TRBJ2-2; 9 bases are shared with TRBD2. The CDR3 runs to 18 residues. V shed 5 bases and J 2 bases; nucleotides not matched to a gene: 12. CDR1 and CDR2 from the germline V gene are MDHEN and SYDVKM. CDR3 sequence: CASSPRLTSGLNTGELFF. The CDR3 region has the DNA TGTGCCAGCAGTCCGAGGCTCACTAGCGGGTTAAACACCGGGGAGCTGTTTTTT.

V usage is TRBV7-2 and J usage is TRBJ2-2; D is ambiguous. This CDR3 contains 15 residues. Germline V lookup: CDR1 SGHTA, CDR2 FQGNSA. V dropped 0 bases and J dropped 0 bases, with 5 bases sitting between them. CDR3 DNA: TGTGCCAGCAGCTTAGCTTCCACGAACACCGGGGAGCTGTTTTTT. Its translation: CASSLASTNTGELFF.

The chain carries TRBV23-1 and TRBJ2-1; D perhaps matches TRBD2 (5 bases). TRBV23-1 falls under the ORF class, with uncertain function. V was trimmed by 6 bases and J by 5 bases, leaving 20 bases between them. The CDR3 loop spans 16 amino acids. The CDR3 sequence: CASSPRPGHGDNEQFF. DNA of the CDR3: TGCGCCAGCAGCCCTCGTCCGGGCCACGGGGACAATGAGCAGTTCTTC.